A single sample gave rise to the 11 T cell receptor beta chains below, sequenced in a study of cytotoxic CD8 clonotypes in ibrutinib-treated CLL. Assay: immunoSEQ multiplex PCR; the TCRdb copy retains only in-frame clones and omits some. Of 330,000 or so clones listed, about 61% were seen once; the top ten hold around 6.5%. The specimen comprised PBMCs, sampled after 36 months of ibrutinib treatment. These receptors originate from a human donor with chronic lymphocytic leukemia.

The V and J genes are TRBV28 and TRBJ1-1; D is ambiguous. Between the trimmed V and J ends, which lost 3 bases and 1 base, there was a span of 9 bases. Germline V gene sequence: CDR1 MDHEN, CDR2 SYDVKM. The CDR3 contains 14 residues. The DNA of the CDR3 is TGTGCCAGCAGTTTCCCCGGCAGGAACACTGAAGCTTTCTTT. The encoded protein is CASSFPGRNTEAFF.

J is TRBJ2-7 and V is TRBV6-1, with TRBD2 matching 10 bases. V gave up 7 bases and J gave up 6 bases; unmatched junction bases: 6. Germline CDR1 is MNHNS and CDR2 is SASEGT. This CDR3 comprises 13 residues. This chain's CDR3 is CASNLAGASEQYF. CDR3 nucleotides: TGTGCCAGCAACCTAGCGGGAGCAAGCGAGCAGTACTTC.

The rearrangement links TRBV11-2 to TRBJ2-1; 11 bases fit TRBD2. The CDR3 length is 17 residues. Looked up from germline, CDR1 is SGHAT and CDR2 is FQNNGV. J was trimmed by 7 bases and V by 4 bases; bases with no gene match: 12. CDR3 protein: CASSYTGTSGTGNEQFF. CDR3 bases: TGTGCCAGCAGCTATACCGGGACTAGCGGTACTGGAAATGAGCAGTTCTTC.

The chain recombines TRBV18 with TRBJ2-1, with TRBD1 identical over 7 bases. J gave up 4 bases and V 2 bases, and 8 bases lay outside the gene matches. CDR1 is KGHSH, CDR2 LQKENI, per germline. This CDR3 spans 16 amino acids. For the CDR3, the DNA is TGTGCCAGCTCACCATTGAGGGGGCAGTTTTACAATGAGCAGTTCTTC. It translates to CASSPLRGQFYNEQFF.

This chain joins TRBV6-1 and TRBJ1-2; 9 bases agree with TRBD1. The CDR3 has 13 residues. After removal of 6 bases from V and 4 bases from J, the junction contained 3 bases not matched to a gene. Per germline, CDR1 MNHNS and CDR2 SASEGT. CDR3 sequence (DNA): TGTGCCAGCAGCCTGGACAGGGGCTATGGCTACACCTTC. Translation gives CASSLDRGYGYTF.

This clone occurred a few times. The rearrangement uses TRBV6-1 and TRBJ1-2; D is ambiguous. Trimming removed 1 base at V and 4 bases at J, with 10 bases between. From germline, CDR1 is MNHNS and CDR2 SASEGT. The CDR3 is 14 amino acids. The CDR3, as DNA: TGTGCCAGCAGTGAAGGGACGGACCTCTATGGCTACACCTTC. Its translation is CASSEGTDLYGYTF.

This clone was picked up one time. The chain has TRBV28 and TRBJ1-5; no clear D. The CDR3 contains 12 residues. Germline CDR1 reads MDHEN; CDR2 reads SYDVKM. V was shortened by 1 base and J by 6 bases, with 4 bases between the two germline ends. Here the CDR3 reads CASSLYGQPQHF. CDR3 in DNA: TGTGCCAGCAGTTTATATGGTCAGCCCCAGCATTTT. Full variable domain (remainder filled in from reference TRBV28 and TRBJ1-5): DVKVTQSSRYLVKRTGEKVFLECVQDMDHENMFWYRQDPGLGLRLIYFSYDVKMKEKGDIPEGYSVSREKKERFSLILESASTNQTSMYLCASSLYGQPQHFGDGTRLSIL.

CDR3 DNA: TGTGCCAGCAGCCGTCCGGCCGGGGTGGATACGCAGTATTTT. Protein: CASSRPAGVDTQYF. The V and J genes are TRBV5-4 and TRBJ2-3; a possible D gene is TRBD2 (5 bases). Germline CDR1 SGHNT, CDR2 YYREEE (reference sequence). The ends were cut back, 4 bases at V and 6 bases at J, with 15 bases in the middle. CDR3 length equals 14 residues.

This chain uses TRBV7-9 with TRBJ1-4; 7 nucleotides agree with TRBD1. Germline trimming cut 3 bases from V and 8 bases from J; bases unmatched to any gene: 6. Germline loops: CDR1 SEHNR, CDR2 FQNEAQ (reference sequence). This CDR3 has 14 residues. CDR3 sequence: CASSLNRGREKLFF. The CDR3 nucleotides are TGTGCCAGCAGCTTGAACAGGGGCAGAGAAAAACTGTTTTTT.

The rearrangement joins TRBV5-6 to TRBJ1-4; 9 bases fit TRBD1. The CDR3 runs 18 residues. V gave up 3 bases and J gave up 0 bases; unmatched junction bases: 9. Germline V CDR1 and CDR2: SGHDT, YYEEEE. In DNA, the CDR3 is TGTGCCAGCAGCTCGGACCGGGACAGGGTGGCAACTAATGAAAAACTGTTTTTT. Translated, it gives CASSSDRDRVATNEKLFF.

The chain recombines TRBV15 with TRBJ2-3; TRBD2 might be the D (6 bases). Germline CDR1 and CDR2: LNHNV and YYDKDF (reference sequence). The CDR3 is 14 amino acids. With 5 bases removed from V and 0 bases from J, the gap between germline ends came to 9 bases. The CDR3 here is CATSDGGSTDTQYF. The CDR3, as DNA: TGTGCCACCAGCGACGGGGGTAGCACAGATACGCAGTATTTT.